This record covers a single T cell receptor beta chain. These data are taken from a study of blood T cell repertoires in COVID-19. For the study at large: Samples of COVID-19 (acute and convalescent) were obtained from the United States, Italy and Spain. The analysed material was cDNA or gDNA that came from T cells, B-cell-depleted T cells, or PBMCs.

V shed 5 bases and J 8 bases; nucleotides not matched to a gene: 10. The CDR3 consists of 15 residues. The germline V gene encodes CDR1 SGHTA and CDR2 FQGNSA. Authors' processing steps: For nucleated cells, counts were estimated from reference gene primer amplification. Sequencing was performed with immunoSEQ multiplex PCR; in TCRdb, only in-frame clones are kept and a portion is missing. Clone size and the V and J calls come from that table; the DNA yielded D and trimming. Counted here are around 47,000 clones, roughly four fifths occurring once; the ten biggest clones make up 6.9%. This TCR was sampled from a man in his 70s with active COVID-19. The source material was peripheral blood. This chain links TRBV7-2 with TRBJ2-2, with TRBD1 identical over 8 bases. CDR3 residues: CASSLTGAAPGELFF. The CDR3 DNA reads TGTGCCAGCAGCCTGACAGGGGCGGCACCGGGGGAGCTGTTTTTT. Based on the CDR3 plus reference TRBV7-2 and TRBJ2-2, the full variable domain is GAGVSQSPSNKVTEKGKDVELRCDPISGHTALYWYRQSLGQGLEFLIYFQGNSAPDKSGLPSDRFSAERTGGSVSTLTIQRTQQEDSAVYLCASSLTGAAPGELFFGEGSRLTVL.